The rows below give T cell receptor beta chains drawn from one sample of a study of shared clonotypes between healthy human individuals. The data were produced by immunoSEQ multiplex PCR, yet TCRdb's version contains in-frame clones alone and is incomplete. The data hold around 1.9 million clones, with 93% observed a single time. Material for sequencing was naive CD8+ T cells from PBMCs. These receptors came from a man younger than 35 in good health. Some clones in this sample may be carry-over from other donors' samples. CDR3s include the opening cysteine and the closing phenylalanine or tryptophan. Fields, in order: V gene, J gene, D gene, clone size, CDR3 DNA, CDR3 protein. D genes are given only for firm matches. Only part of the rows carry a size: once, few, many, or a class if the clone is expanded.

>TRBV27|TRBJ2-7|NA|NA
TGTGCCAGCAGTTTCCCGGGACTGAACTCCTACGAGCAGTACTTC
CASSFPGLNSYEQYF
>TRBV5-6|TRBJ1-2|TRBD1|few
TGTGCCAGCAGCCAAGGGACAGGGGCGAACTATGGCTACACCTTC
CASSQGTGANYGYTF
>TRBV9|TRBJ2-2|NA|NA
TGTGCCAGCAGCGACCAGACAGCGTTGGCCGGGGAGCTGTTTTTT
CASSDQTALAGELFF
>TRBV2|TRBJ2-5|TRBD2|NA
TGTGCCAGCAGTGAACTAGCGGGAGAAGAGACCCAGTACTTC
CASSELAGEETQYF
>TRBV5-1|TRBJ1-1|NA|NA
TGCGCCAGCAGCTTGGGGATGAAGAACACTGAAGCTTTCTTT
CASSLGMKNTEAFF
>TRBV28|TRBJ2-4|NA|NA
TGTGCCAGCAGTTTAGGGCAGGGGCTAGCCAAAAACATTCAGTACTTC
CASSLGQGLAKNIQYF
>TRBV13|TRBJ1-1|NA|NA
TGTGCCAGCAGCCCAAGGGGGGGTTCTGAAGCTTTCTTT
CASSPRGGSEAFF
>TRBV9|TRBJ1-2|TRBD1|NA
TGTGCCAGCAGAGGGACAGAGAACTATGGCTACACCTTC
CASRGTENYGYTF
>TRBV2|TRBJ2-7|NA|NA
TGTGCCAGCACTGAGCCCGGGAAATTCCTAGAGCAGTACTTC
CASTEPGKFLEQYF
>TRBV28|TRBJ1-5|NA|NA
TGTGCCAGCAGTCCTTACCCCAATCAGCCCCAGCATTTT
CASSPYPNQPQHF
>TRBV27|TRBJ2-7|NA|once
TGTGCCAGCAGTGCGAGGGGACTCTTCTACGAGCAGTACTTC
CASSARGLFYEQYF
>TRBV13|TRBJ2-3|TRBD2|NA
TGTGCCAGCAGCTTGGGCTACAGCGGGAGGGACACAGATACGCAGTATTTT
CASSLGYSGRDTDTQYF
>TRBV9|TRBJ2-1|NA|NA
TGTGCCAGCAGCTCAGCCCCCTACAATGAGCAGTTCTTC
CASSSAPYNEQFF
>TRBV29-1|TRBJ1-5|NA|NA
TGCAGCGTTGAAGTGTCAGGGGGCAATCAGCCCCAGCATTTT
CSVEVSGGNQPQHF
>TRBV18|TRBJ1-1|NA|few
TGTGCCAGCTCCCCTGGGGGGAACACTGAAGCTTTCTTT
CASSPGGNTEAFF
>TRBV7-9|TRBJ2-7|NA|NA
TGTGCCAGCAGCCCGAGTACCACAGGTAATCCCTACGAGCAGTACTTC
CASSPSTTGNPYEQYF
>TRBV19|TRBJ1-5|NA|NA
TGTGCCAGTAGTAGGGGTTTCGCCACCCGACACGATCAGCCCCAGCATTTT
CASSRGFATRHDQPQHF
>TRBV5-6|TRBJ1-2|NA|NA
TGTGCCAGCAGCCCCCTCCGGGCCGGACAGAACTATGGCTACACCTTC
CASSPLRAGQNYGYTF
>TRBV7-3|TRBJ2-7|TRBD2|NA
TGTGCCAGCAGCTTGGCGGGAGGGCGAACCTACGAGCAGTACTTC
CASSLAGGRTYEQYF
>TRBV7-9|TRBJ1-1|NA|NA
TGTGCCAGCAGCTTAGGGGCCGTTACTGAAGCTTTCTTT
CASSLGAVTEAFF
>TRBV27|TRBJ1-2|TRBD1|NA
TGTGCCAGCAGTTCCCGGACAGGGCCCGTAGGGGGCTACACCTTC
CASSSRTGPVGGYTF
>TRBV25-1|TRBJ1-2|TRBD1|NA
TGTGCTTCTATGCCCAGCAGGGGGCTTGAAGGCTACACCTTC
CASMPSRGLEGYTF
>TRBV19|TRBJ2-2|TRBD2|NA
TGTGCCAGTACCCCGGGACTAGCGGGAGTTCGGACCGGGGAGCTGTTTTTT
CASTPGLAGVRTGELFF
>TRBV9|TRBJ2-1|TRBD2|NA
TGTGCCAGCAGCGTAGCTAGCGGGACGGGGAATGAGCAGTTCTTC
CASSVASGTGNEQFF